Presented here are 21 T cell receptor beta chains from one specimen sequenced in a study of somatic mutations in cytotoxic T cells in rheumatoid arthritis. TCRdb's table, derived via immunoSEQ multiplex PCR, lists solely in-frame clones and lacks some. The table includes about 20,000 clones, about 86% detected once. The sample was CD8+ T cells sorted from blood. The receptors were sampled from a woman between 45 and 65 years old in good health.

V usage is TRBV27 and J usage is TRBJ1-1, with a possible D match to TRBD1 (5 bases). Trimming cost V 2 bases and J 3 bases, with 13 bases left between them. The CDR3 consists of 15 residues. Germline values: CDR1 MNHEY, CDR2 SMNVEV (reference sequence). The CDR3 nucleotides read TGTGCCAGCAGTTTAGGACCGTGGGGGTACACTGAAGCTTTCTTT. This encodes CASSLGPWGYTEAFF.

The chain recombines TRBV19 with TRBJ2-6; D remains unclear. V was cut by 5 bases and J by 0 bases, with 8 bases left in between. Germline V gene data show CDR1 as LNHDA and CDR2 as SQIVND (reference sequence). This CDR3 has 15 amino acids. CDR3 residues: CASSPSRSGANVLTF. The CDR3, as DNA: TGTGCCAGTAGTCCCAGCCGCTCTGGGGCCAACGTCCTGACTTTC.

The J gene is TRBJ1-1, the V gene TRBV27, with D possibly being TRBD1 (6 bases). The CDR3 extends over 18 amino acids. Germline lookup yields CDR1 MNHEY and CDR2 SMNVEV (reference sequence). V gave up 0 bases and J gave up 1 base, with 18 bases separating them. This CDR3 reads CASSLSIGPGAANTEAFF. CDR3 nucleotide sequence: TGTGCCAGCAGTTTATCGATTGGCCCGGGGGCCGCGAACACTGAAGCTTTCTTT.

This CDR3 reads CASSLGGGRQETQYF. In DNA, the CDR3 is TGTGCCAGCAGTTTGGGAGGGGGGCGCCAAGAGACCCAGTACTTC. This sequence joins TRBV28 and TRBJ2-5, with a tentative D call TRBD2 (7 bases). Germline V gene sequence: CDR1 MDHEN, CDR2 SYDVKM. Trimming took off 3 bases at V and 1 base at J, with 12 bases between the two ends. This CDR3 contains 15 residues. Full variable domain (rest looked up from reference TRBV28 and TRBJ2-5): DVKVTQSSRYLVKRTGEKVFLECVQDMDHENMFWYRQDPGLGLRLIYFSYDVKMKEKGDIPEGYSVSREKKERFSLILESASTNQTSMYLCASSLGGGRQETQYFGPGTRLLVL.

This clone has just one count. The rearrangement links TRBV6-4 to TRBJ2-3; 15 nucleotides agree with TRBD2. V lost 2 bases to trimming and J lost 4 bases; unmatched junction nucleotides: 1. This CDR3 spans 16 amino acids. CDR1 is MRHNA and CDR2 is SNTAGT in the germline V gene. The CDR3 DNA reads TGTGCCAGCAGTGACGGACTAGCGGGGGGGCCAGATACGCAGTATTTT. As protein: CASSDGLAGGPDTQYF.

This chain connects TRBV2 to TRBJ2-5, with D uncertain. The CDR3 sequence is 10 residues long. Trimming removed 5 bases at V and 4 bases at J, with 2 bases between. Germline values: CDR1 SNHLY, CDR2 FYNNEI. The CDR3 loop reads CASSRETQYF. CDR3 coding DNA: TGTGCCAGCAGTCGAGAGACCCAGTACTTC.

This clone was recorded once. The genes are TRBV9 and TRBJ1-3; D gene unclear. The CDR3 consists of 15 residues. V lost 0 bases, J lost 1 base, and 8 bases lay in between. Germline V gives CDR1 SGDLS, CDR2 YYNGEE. CDR3 region: CASSVDGVSGNTIYF. CDR3 sequence (DNA): TGTGCCAGCAGCGTAGACGGGGTATCTGGAAACACCATATATTTT.

The chain employs TRBV27 and TRBJ1-5; the D gene is possibly TRBD1 (5 bases). This CDR3 comprises 14 residues. The V and J ends lost 5 bases and 6 bases respectively, with 14 bases between them. Looked up from germline, CDR1 is MNHEY and CDR2 is SMNVEV (reference sequence). The CDR3 bases are TGTGCCAGCAGTCCAACCCGGACAATTCAGCCCCAGCATTTT. It encodes CASSPTRTIQPQHF.

In this sample, this clone turned up once. This rearrangement joins TRBV6-1 to TRBJ2-7; D is possibly TRBD1 (5 bases). CDR1 and CDR2 (germline): MNHNS, SASEGT. This CDR3 region has 14 residues. Trimming shortened V by 6 bases and J by 0 bases, and 12 bases separated the two germline ends. CDR3 in amino acids: CASSQGSSSYEQYV. The CDR3 DNA reads as TGTGCCAGCAGCCAGGGCAGCAGCTCCTACGAGCAGTACGTC.

The DNA of the CDR3 is TGCGCCAGCAGCCAAGATTGGGGCGGGACAGGGGCCTACGAGCAGTACGTC. The encoded protein is CASSQDWGGTGAYEQYV. This chain uses TRBV4-3 with TRBJ2-7, with TRBD1 matching 10 bases. The junction had 7 bases not matched to a gene; V was cut back by 0 bases and J by 2 bases. Germline loops: CDR1 LGHNA, CDR2 YSLEER. The CDR3 spans 17 residues.

This sequence joins TRBV6-1 and TRBJ1-5, with 8 bases matching TRBD1. CDR1 and CDR2 from the germline V gene are MNHNS and SASEGT. Germline trimming cut 1 base from V and 4 bases from J; bases unmatched to any gene: 3. CDR3 length: 15 amino acids. The CDR3 bases are TGTGCCAGCAGTGAAGGACAGGGGCAAAATCAGCCCCAGCATTTT. Its translation: CASSEGQGQNQPQHF.

The rearrangement uses TRBV11-2 and TRBJ2-1; 9 bases align to TRBD2. Trimming cost V 5 bases and J 7 bases; bases outside gene matches: 3. There are 13 residues in the CDR3. The germline gives CDR1 SGHAT, CDR2 FQNNGV. In nucleotides, the CDR3 is TGTGCCAGCAGCGATGGACTAGCGAATGAGCAGTTCTTC. This gives the protein CASSDGLANEQFF.

The J gene is TRBJ2-5, the V gene TRBV10-2, with 9 bases that match TRBD1. After removal of 6 bases from V and 1 base from J, the junction contained 0 bases not matched to a gene. The CDR3 runs to 13 residues. CDR1 WSHSY and CDR2 SAAADI come from the germline V gene. The CDR3 protein is CASRDRGQETQYF. The DNA of the CDR3 is TGCGCCAGCAGGGACAGGGGCCAAGAGACCCAGTACTTC.

The chain employs TRBV2 and TRBJ2-7; TRBD2 is a possible D gene (6 bases). CDR1 is SNHLY, CDR2 FYNNEI, per germline. The CDR3 runs 12 residues. V was pared by 7 bases and J by 6 bases, with 13 bases between. The CDR3 sequence: CASNPGAGEQYF. In DNA form, the CDR3 reads TGTGCCAGCAACCCGGGAGCCGGCGAGCAGTACTTC.

The CDR3 here is CAIGVGETTWIPRAGYTF. As DNA, the CDR3 is TGTGCCATCGGAGTGGGAGAGACGACGTGGATCCCAAGGGCTGGCTACACCTTC. The V gene is TRBV10-3, the J gene TRBJ1-2; unclear D gene. The germline CDR1 and CDR2 sequences are ENHRY and SYGVKD. Deletions cut 8 bases from V and 7 bases from J, with 32 bases between. The CDR3 covers 18 residues.

The chain has TRBV19 and TRBJ2-3; D unresolved. The CDR3 runs to 14 residues. Looked up from germline, CDR1 is LNHDA and CDR2 is SQIVND (reference sequence). Deletions cut 1 base from V and 1 base from J, with 6 bases between. CDR3: CASSIGGGTDTQYF. DNA for the CDR3: TGTGCCAGTAGTATAGGTGGGGGCACAGATACGCAGTATTTT.

The chain has TRBV25-1 and TRBJ2-1; 14 bases match TRBD2. This CDR3 has 16 amino acids. Germline CDR1 MGHDK, CDR2 SYGVNS. Unmatched junction bases numbered 3, after V lost 2 bases and J lost 6 bases. The CDR3 spells CASSERTSGGTNEQFF. For the CDR3, the DNA is TGTGCCAGCAGTGAACGGACTAGCGGGGGGACCAATGAGCAGTTCTTC.

This chain uses TRBV27 with TRBJ2-5; TRBD2 matches 11 bases. There are 18 residues in the CDR3. The V gene's germline CDR1 is MNHEY and CDR2 SMNVEV (reference sequence). J was trimmed by 4 bases and V by 6 bases; bases with no gene match: 16. Written as DNA, the CDR3 is TGTGCCAGCAGCCTCCCCTCAGCTAGCGGGGGGTGGGGAGAGACCCAGTACTTC. Amino acids: CASSLPSASGGWGETQYF.

The CDR3 DNA reads as TGCGCCAGCAGCTCTACCGGACAGGGTAGACTCGATGAGCAGTTCTTC. Translated, it gives CASSSTGQGRLDEQFF. The chain couples TRBV5-1 to TRBJ2-1; 8 bases line up with TRBD1. Germline trimming cut 3 bases from V and 8 bases from J; bases unmatched to any gene: 13. The CDR3 spans 16 residues. Germline V gene sequence: CDR1 SGHRS, CDR2 YFSETQ. Together with reference TRBV5-1 and TRBJ2-1, the CDR3 gives the full variable domain: KAGVTQTPRYLIKTRGQQVTLSCSPISGHRSVSWYQQTPGQGLQFLFEYFSETQRNKGNFPGRFSGRQFSNSRSEMNVSTLELGDSALYLCASSSTGQGRLDEQFFGPGTRLTVL.

This rearrangement joins TRBV7-9 to TRBJ2-3; 7 nucleotides agree with TRBD2. Trimming removed 11 bases from V and 5 bases from J; junction bases left unmatched: 13. The CDR3 contains 14 residues. Germline CDR1 is SEHNR and CDR2 is FQNEAQ (reference sequence). As DNA, the CDR3 is TGTGCCTCACTGACTAGCCCTATCGGAGATACGCAGTATTTT. Translating gives CASLTSPIGDTQYF.

The J gene is TRBJ2-1, the V gene TRBV27, with TRBD2 matching 8 bases. The trim removed 0 bases at V and 2 bases at J, leaving 3 bases unmatched. The CDR3 has 16 amino acids. The germline V gene has CDR1 MNHEY and CDR2 SMNVEV (reference sequence). The DNA of the CDR3 is TGTGCCAGCAGTTTATCCGGAGCGGGGGCCTACAATGAGCAGTTCTTC. This codes for CASSLSGAGAYNEQFF.